What follows describes a single TCR beta chain. The protocol was immunoSEQ multiplex PCR, while the TCRdb copy is restricted to in-frame clones and leaves out a portion. The sample has tens of thousands of clones, under 95% seen once. This entry belongs to a study of technical replicates of blood from a handful of donors. This CDR3 has 12 amino acids. Germline assignment: CDR1 MDHEN and CDR2 SYDVKM. The V end was cut by 8 bases, the J end by 6 bases, with 14 bases between. The V gene is TRBV28, the J gene TRBJ2-7, with a weak D call TRBD1 (6 bases). Sequencing was carried out using T cells isolated from PBMCs. This TCR was sampled from a human donor in good health. CDR3 residues: CASYRVYGEQYF. CDR3 in DNA: TGTGCCAGCTACAGGGTCTACGGCGAGCAGTACTTC. Using reference TRBV28 and TRBJ2-7 for the parts outside the CDR3, the full variable domain is DVKVTQSSRYLVKRTGEKVFLECVQDMDHENMFWYRQDPGLGLRLIYFSYDVKMKEKGDIPEGYSVSREKKERFSLILESASTNQTSMYLCASYRVYGEQYFGPGTRLTVT.